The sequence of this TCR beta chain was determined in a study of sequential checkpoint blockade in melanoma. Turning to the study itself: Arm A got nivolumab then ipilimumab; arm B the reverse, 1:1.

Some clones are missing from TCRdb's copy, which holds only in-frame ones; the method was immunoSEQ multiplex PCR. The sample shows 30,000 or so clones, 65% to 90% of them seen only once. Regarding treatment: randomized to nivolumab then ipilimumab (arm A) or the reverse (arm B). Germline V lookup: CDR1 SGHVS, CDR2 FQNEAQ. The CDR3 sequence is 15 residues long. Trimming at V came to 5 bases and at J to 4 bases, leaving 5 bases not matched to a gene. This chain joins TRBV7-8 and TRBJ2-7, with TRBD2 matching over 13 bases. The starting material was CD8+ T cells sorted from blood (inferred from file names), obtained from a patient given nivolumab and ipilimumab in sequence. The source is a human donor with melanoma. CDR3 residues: CASSPRLAGGYEQYF. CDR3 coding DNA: TGTGCCAGCAGCCCGAGACTAGCGGGGGGTTACGAGCAGTACTTC.